Below are 25 T cell receptor beta chains sequenced from a single sample in a study of blood T cell repertoires in COVID-19. TCRdb's copy holds only in-frame clones and misses some; the assay was immunoSEQ multiplex PCR. The sample lists fewer than 200,000 clones, about 78% occurring once. The sequencing input was PBMCs or T cells enriched from blood (not recorded which). The receptors shown here come from a woman aged 45-59 years who had recovered from COVID-19.

The chain links TRBV25-1 to TRBJ2-1; D is perhaps TRBD2 (6 bases). Trimming shortened V by 8 bases and J by 8 bases, and 16 bases separated the two germline ends. Germline V CDR1 and CDR2: MGHDK, SYGVNS. The CDR3 runs 13 residues. The CDR3 protein is CASGEVDEDEQFF. The CDR3, as DNA: TGTGCCAGCGGGGAGGTAGACGAGGATGAGCAGTTCTTC.

CDR3 sequence: CASSVRSSSPDTQYF. CDR3 DNA: TGTGCCAGCAGCGTTCGTTCCTCCTCCCCAGATACGCAGTATTTT. The V and J genes are TRBV9 and TRBJ2-3; no clear D. The V and J ends lost 2 bases and 4 bases respectively, with 14 bases between them. The CDR3 totals 15 residues. The germline gives CDR1 SGDLS, CDR2 YYNGEE.

This chain connects TRBV5-6 to TRBJ1-2; tentatively, D is TRBD1 (5 bases). The V and J ends lost 1 base and 6 bases respectively, with 10 bases between them. Germline assignment: CDR1 SGHDT and CDR2 YYEEEE. The CDR3 has 13 residues. The CDR3: CASSLQGQNGYTF. CDR3 DNA sequence: TGTGCCAGCAGCTTGCAGGGTCAAAATGGCTACACCTTC.

CDR3 nucleotides: TGTGCCAGCAGGCTAGGACAGTCGAACACTGAAGCTTTCTTT. This encodes CASRLGQSNTEAFF. The rearrangement uses TRBV6-5 and TRBJ1-1; a possible D gene is TRBD1 (6 bases). V dropped 6 bases and J dropped 1 base, with 12 bases sitting between them. This CDR3 is built from 14 residues. Germline values: CDR1 MNHEY, CDR2 SVGAGI.

The chain combines TRBV5-1 with TRBJ1-4, with 7 positions matching TRBD1. The junction had 10 bases not matched to a gene; V was cut back by 3 bases and J by 8 bases. The CDR3 consists of 15 residues. Germline values: CDR1 SGHRS, CDR2 YFSETQ. CDR3 in DNA: TGCGCCAGCAGCTCGAGACAGGGTGTAGGCGAAAAACTGTTTTTT. Amino acid sequence: CASSSRQGVGEKLFF. Variable domain in full (rest from reference TRBV5-1 and TRBJ1-4): KAGVTQTPRYLIKTRGQQVTLSCSPISGHRSVSWYQQTPGQGLQFLFEYFSETQRNKGNFPGRFSGRQFSNSRSEMNVSTLELGDSALYLCASSSRQGVGEKLFFGSGTQLSVL.

The V gene is TRBV27, the J gene TRBJ2-1; possible D gene TRBD2, 7 bases. CDR1 and CDR2 from the germline V gene are MNHEY and SMNVEV (reference sequence). The CDR3 is 15 amino acids. V lost 5 bases to trimming and J lost 4 bases, with 15 bases between them. In DNA form, the CDR3 reads TGTGCCAGCAGTCAAGGGGGGGGAATTTACAATGAGCAGTTCTTC. As protein: CASSQGGGIYNEQFF.

The chain joins TRBV10-3 to TRBJ1-2, with D perhaps TRBD1 (5 bases). The CDR3 spans 14 residues. Trimming stripped 7 bases from V and 5 bases from J, with 17 bases between. The germline V gene encodes CDR1 ENHRY and CDR2 SYGVKD. The CDR3 loop is CAITRDPGGYGYTF. CDR3 in DNA: TGTGCCATCACCCGGGACCCCGGAGGGTATGGCTACACCTTC.

J is TRBJ2-3 and V is TRBV5-1; D might be TRBD1 (5 bases). This CDR3 is built from 14 residues. Trimming took off 3 bases at V and 2 bases at J, with 10 bases between the two ends. The germline CDR1 and CDR2 sequences are SGHRS and YFSETQ. The CDR3 bases are TGCGCCAGCAGCTGGACGGACACCACAGATACGCAGTATTTT. It translates to CASSWTDTTDTQYF.

This clone was found many times. The rearrangement joins TRBV6-2 or TRBV6-3 to TRBJ2-7, with TRBD2 identical over 7 bases. The CDR3 has 12 amino acids. CDR1 is MNHEY and CDR2 is SVGEGT in the germline V gene. The V segment lost 4 bases and the J segment 9 bases; nucleotides outside the gene matches: 6. The CDR3 DNA reads as TGTGCCAGCAGTTGGGAGCGGGGTCTGCAGTACTTC. Its protein is CASSWERGLQYF.

The chain uses TRBV2 and TRBJ2-7, with 16 bases that match TRBD2. This CDR3 is 18 amino acids long. CDR1 is SNHLY and CDR2 is FYNNEI in the germline V gene. Trimming removed 3 bases from V and 2 bases from J; junction bases left unmatched: 7. CDR3 in amino acids: CASSEGPGLAGGAYEQYF. The CDR3 nucleotides are TGTGCCAGCAGTGAGGGGCCGGGACTAGCGGGAGGGGCCTACGAGCAGTACTTC.

This clone was detected once. V gene TRBV5-1 combines with J gene TRBJ1-2; D gene unclear. There are 14 residues in the CDR3. CDR1 and CDR2 (germline): SGHRS, YFSETQ. Trimming stripped 4 bases from V and 4 bases from J, with 14 bases between. The CDR3 spells CASSSRSGPYGYTF. CDR3 nucleotide sequence: TGCGCCAGCAGCAGTCGGAGCGGACCCTATGGCTACACCTTC.

This clone was detected only a few times. This chain links TRBV20-1 with TRBJ1-2; D is uncertain. Per germline, CDR1 DFQATT and CDR2 SNEGSKA (reference sequence). V lost 3 bases and J lost 8, with 13 bases in between. This CDR3 is built from 12 residues. The DNA for the CDR3 is TGCAGTGCTAGTTCTCCCGAGTCGGGCTACACCTTC. Translated: CSASSPESGYTF.

The gene calls are TRBV19 and TRBJ1-4, with D unresolved. V was shortened by 5 bases and J by 6 bases, with 13 bases between the two germline ends. Germline V CDR1 and CDR2: LNHDA, SQIVND (reference sequence). The CDR3 has 14 amino acids. CDR3 residues: CASSRADSYEKLFF. Here the CDR3 DNA reads TGTGCCAGTAGTCGTGCCGACTCCTATGAAAAACTGTTTTTT.

For the CDR3, the DNA is TGTGCCAGCAGTGAGGTCCAGCGGAGCTACAATGAGCAGTTCTTC. This gives the protein CASSEVQRSYNEQFF. The V call is TRBV28, the J call TRBJ2-1; TRBD2 might be the D (5 bases). V gave up 5 bases and J gave up 3 bases, with 14 bases separating them. The germline V gene encodes CDR1 MDHEN and CDR2 SYDVKM. This CDR3 comprises 15 residues.

The chain is built from TRBV28 and TRBJ2-7, with 8 positions matching TRBD1. This CDR3 spans 15 amino acids. Looked up from germline, CDR1 is MDHEN and CDR2 is SYDVKM. Losses at the gene ends were 2 bases for V and 2 bases for J; bases not matched to a gene: 5. DNA for the CDR3: TGTGCCAGCAGTTTACCGACAGGGGTGGCCTACGAGCAGTACTTC. Translation gives CASSLPTGVAYEQYF.

This clone was counted once. The V gene is TRBV19, the J gene TRBJ2-3, with 14 bases aligning to TRBD2. V shed 3 bases and J 8 bases; nucleotides not matched to a gene: 4. Germline V lookup: CDR1 LNHDA, CDR2 SQIVND (reference sequence). The CDR3 extends over 15 amino acids. The CDR3 here is CASSMGLAGVGTQYF. For the CDR3, the DNA is TGTGCCAGTAGTATGGGACTAGCGGGAGTAGGTACGCAGTATTTT.

DNA of the CDR3: TGTGCCAGCAGTTCCTTTTCGGCCCGAGGCGAAAAACTGTTTTTT. It codes for CASSSFSARGEKLFF. This chain connects TRBV6-5 to TRBJ1-4; D is uncertain. The CDR3 sequence is 15 residues long. CDR1 MNHEY and CDR2 SVGAGI come from the germline V gene. With 4 bases removed from V and 8 bases from J, the gap between germline ends came to 17 bases.

A few counts support this clone. The chain links TRBV19 to TRBJ2-1; 9 positions match TRBD2. The CDR3 consists of 18 residues. Losses at the gene ends were 3 bases for V and 0 bases for J; bases not matched to a gene: 9. The germline gives CDR1 LNHDA, CDR2 SQIVND (reference sequence). In DNA form, the CDR3 reads TGTGCCAGTAGTATGGCTAGCGGGACGTTTCGCTCCTACAATGAGCAGTTCTTC. Translation: CASSMASGTFRSYNEQFF.

This rearrangement joins TRBV18 to TRBJ2-1; no clear D gene. Trimming pared 2 bases from V and 7 bases from J, leaving 6 bases between. In germline, CDR1 is KGHSH, CDR2 LQKENI. The CDR3 sequence is 12 residues long. CDR3: CASSPSVNEQFF. The CDR3 DNA is TGTGCCAGCTCACCATCGGTGAATGAGCAGTTCTTC.

In its sample, this clone was seen a few times. The V gene is TRBV27, the J gene TRBJ1-2, with 7 bases lining up with TRBD1. The CDR3 has 14 residues. Germline assignment: CDR1 MNHEY and CDR2 SMNVEV (reference sequence). J was trimmed by 4 bases and V by 2 bases; bases with no gene match: 4. The CDR3 DNA sequence: TGTGCCAGCAGTTTAGTCAGGGACAGCTATGGCTACACCTTC. As protein: CASSLVRDSYGYTF.

The chain carries TRBV2 and TRBJ1-4; D is possibly TRBD1 (5 bases). Germline V gene lookup returns CDR1 SNHLY and CDR2 FYNNEI. V lost 4 bases to trimming and J lost 2 bases, with 11 bases between them. The CDR3 sequence is 15 residues long. In DNA form, the CDR3 reads TGTGCCAGCAGTGCGCAGGGTACGACTAATGAAAAACTGTTTTTT. Translation: CASSAQGTTNEKLFF.

Worth noting for this clone: Sequence at one end of the junction differs from germline and may be a read error. The gene calls are TRBV9 and TRBJ1-2, with 7 bases aligning to TRBD1. The CDR3 covers 12 residues. CDR1 and CDR2 (germline): SGDLS, YYNGEE. CDR3 nucleotide sequence: TGTGCCAGCAAATCGTATACTGGGACAGCCTACTTC. It specifies CASKSYTGTAYF.

The sample holds one count of this clone. V and J are TRBV10-3 and TRBJ1-6; TRBD1 is a possible D gene (5 bases). Trimming stripped 2 bases from V and 9 bases from J, with 14 bases between. The CDR3 has 15 amino acids. The germline V gene encodes CDR1 ENHRY and CDR2 SYGVKD. As DNA, the CDR3 is TGTGCCATCAGTGAGGCGGCATCTCAGGGTTCACCCCTCCACTTT. Amino acid sequence: CAISEAASQGSPLHF.

This chain uses TRBV7-2 with TRBJ1-5; tentative D call: TRBD1 (5 bases). The CDR3 totals 15 residues. The V end lost 2 bases, the J end lost 4 bases, and 12 bases lay between the germline ends. The germline V gene has CDR1 SGHTA and CDR2 FQGNSA. The CDR3 bases are TGTGCCAGCAGCTTAAGGGGAGGGACTAATCAGCCCCAGCATTTT. This sequence encodes CASSLRGGTNQPQHF.

The chain links TRBV4-3 to TRBJ1-6; D unresolved. V was cut by 0 bases and J by 3 bases, with 12 bases left in between. This CDR3 has 17 residues. Germline V gene data show CDR1 as LGHNA and CDR2 as YSLEER. The CDR3 DNA follows: TGCGCCAGCAGCCAAGAACCTCAGCGGGTCTATAATTCACCCCTCCACTTT. It translates to CASSQEPQRVYNSPLHF.